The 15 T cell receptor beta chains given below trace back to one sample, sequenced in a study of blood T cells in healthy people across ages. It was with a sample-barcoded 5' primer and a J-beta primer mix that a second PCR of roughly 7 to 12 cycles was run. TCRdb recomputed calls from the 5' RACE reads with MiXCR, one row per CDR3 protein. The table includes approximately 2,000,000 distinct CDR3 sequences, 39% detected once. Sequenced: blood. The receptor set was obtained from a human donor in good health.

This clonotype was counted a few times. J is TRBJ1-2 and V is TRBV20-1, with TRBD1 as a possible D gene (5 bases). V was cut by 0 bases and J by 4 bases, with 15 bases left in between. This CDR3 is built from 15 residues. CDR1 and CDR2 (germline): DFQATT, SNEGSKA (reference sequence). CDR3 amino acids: CSAREVRGYGYGYTF. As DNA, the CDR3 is TGCAGTGCTAGAGAAGTGAGGGGATATGGCTATGGCTACACCTTC.

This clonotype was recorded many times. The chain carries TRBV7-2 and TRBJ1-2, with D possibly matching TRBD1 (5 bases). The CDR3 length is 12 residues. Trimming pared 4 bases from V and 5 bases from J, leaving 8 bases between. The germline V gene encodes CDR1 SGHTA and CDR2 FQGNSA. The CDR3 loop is CASSSGHYGYTF. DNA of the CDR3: TGTGCCAGCAGCTCAGGACATTATGGCTACACCTTC.

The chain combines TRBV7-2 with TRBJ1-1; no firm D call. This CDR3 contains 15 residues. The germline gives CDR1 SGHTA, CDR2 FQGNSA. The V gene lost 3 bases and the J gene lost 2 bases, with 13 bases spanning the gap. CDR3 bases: TGTGCCAGCAGCTTTAACGGGGTTATAAACACTGAAGCTTTCTTT. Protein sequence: CASSFNGVINTEAFF.

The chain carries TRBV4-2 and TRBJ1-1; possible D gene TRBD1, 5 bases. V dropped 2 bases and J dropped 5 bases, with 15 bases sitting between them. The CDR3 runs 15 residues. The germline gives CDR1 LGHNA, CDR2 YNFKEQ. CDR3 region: CASSQIEREGTEAFF. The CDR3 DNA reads TGTGCCAGCAGCCAAATTGAGCGAGAGGGGACTGAAGCTTTCTTT.

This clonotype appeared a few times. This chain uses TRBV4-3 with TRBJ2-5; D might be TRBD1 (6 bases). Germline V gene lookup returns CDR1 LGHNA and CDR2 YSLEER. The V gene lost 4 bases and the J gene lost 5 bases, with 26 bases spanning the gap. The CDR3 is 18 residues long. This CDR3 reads CASSPFPYTGRDEETQYF. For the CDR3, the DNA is TGCGCCAGCAGCCCCTTCCCGTACACAGGGCGAGATGAGGAGACCCAGTACTTC.

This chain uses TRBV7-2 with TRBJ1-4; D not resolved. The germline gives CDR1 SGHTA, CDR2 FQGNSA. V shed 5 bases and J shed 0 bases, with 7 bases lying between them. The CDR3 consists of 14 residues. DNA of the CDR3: TGTGCCAGCAGCCCCTGGGCAACTAATGAAAAACTGTTTTTT. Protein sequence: CASSPWATNEKLFF.

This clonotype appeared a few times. CDR3 sequence reads: CASSIGTGEVNYGYTF. DNA for the CDR3: TGTGCCAGCAGCATCGGGACGGGAGAAGTCAACTATGGCTACACCTTC. The chain joins TRBV7-9 to TRBJ1-2; maybe TRBD1 (5 bases). The V gene's germline CDR1 is SEHNR and CDR2 FQNEAQ (reference sequence). V gave up 5 bases and J gave up 2 bases, with 18 bases separating them. The length of the CDR3 is 16 residues.

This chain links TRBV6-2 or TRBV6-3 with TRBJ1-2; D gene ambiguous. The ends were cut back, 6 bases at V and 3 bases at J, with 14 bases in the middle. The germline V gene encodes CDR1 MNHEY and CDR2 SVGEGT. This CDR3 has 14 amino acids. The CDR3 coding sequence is TGTGCCAGCAGCAACGATGGGTTCGACTATGGCTACACCTTC. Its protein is CASSNDGFDYGYTF.

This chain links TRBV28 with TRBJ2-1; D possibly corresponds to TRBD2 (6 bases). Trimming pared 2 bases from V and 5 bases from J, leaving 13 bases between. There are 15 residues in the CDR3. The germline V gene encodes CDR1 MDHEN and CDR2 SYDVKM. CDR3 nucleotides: TGTGCCAGCAGTTTAGAAGGGAGGTGGAACAATGAGCAGTTCTTC. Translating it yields CASSLEGRWNNEQFF. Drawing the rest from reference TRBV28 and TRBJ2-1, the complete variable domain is DVKVTQSSRYLVKRTGEKVFLECVQDMDHENMFWYRQDPGLGLRLIYFSYDVKMKEKGDIPEGYSVSREKKERFSLILESASTNQTSMYLCASSLEGRWNNEQFFGPGTRLTVL.

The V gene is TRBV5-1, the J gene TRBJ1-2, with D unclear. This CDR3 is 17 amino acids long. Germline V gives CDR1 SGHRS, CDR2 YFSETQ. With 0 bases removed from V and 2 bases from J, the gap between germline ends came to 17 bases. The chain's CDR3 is CASSLGTCPRWNYGYTF. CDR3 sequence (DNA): TGCGCCAGCAGCTTGGGGACCTGCCCTCGCTGGAACTATGGCTACACCTTC.

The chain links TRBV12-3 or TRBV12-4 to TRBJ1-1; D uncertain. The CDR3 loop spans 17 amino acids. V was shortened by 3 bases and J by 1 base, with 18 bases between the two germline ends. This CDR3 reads CASSFQFKRGRNTEAFF. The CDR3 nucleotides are TGTGCCAGCAGTTTTCAATTTAAGAGAGGGAGGAACACTGAAGCTTTCTTT.

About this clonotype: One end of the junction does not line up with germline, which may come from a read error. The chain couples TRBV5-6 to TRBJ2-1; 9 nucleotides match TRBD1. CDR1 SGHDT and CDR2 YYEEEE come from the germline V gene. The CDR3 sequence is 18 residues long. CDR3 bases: TGTGCCAGCAGCTCCCTATCAGGTATAGGGACAGGGAACAATGAGCAGTGCTTC. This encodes CASSSLSGIGTGNNEQCF.

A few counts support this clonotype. This CDR3 reads CAISGGNLQETQYF. CDR3 nucleotide sequence: TGTGCCATCAGTGGGGGGAATCTCCAAGAGACCCAGTACTTC. The chain carries TRBV10-3 and TRBJ2-5, with D perhaps matching TRBD1 or TRBD2 (5 bases each). Germline CDR1 is ENHRY and CDR2 is SYGVKD. The CDR3 consists of 14 residues. The ends were cut back, 4 bases at V and 1 base at J, with 10 bases in the middle.

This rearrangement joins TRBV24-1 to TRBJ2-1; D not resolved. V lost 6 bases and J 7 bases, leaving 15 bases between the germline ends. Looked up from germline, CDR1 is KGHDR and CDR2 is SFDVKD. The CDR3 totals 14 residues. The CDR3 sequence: CATSQDPGSNEQFF. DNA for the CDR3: TGTGCCACCAGTCAGGACCCGGGCTCGAATGAGCAGTTCTTC.

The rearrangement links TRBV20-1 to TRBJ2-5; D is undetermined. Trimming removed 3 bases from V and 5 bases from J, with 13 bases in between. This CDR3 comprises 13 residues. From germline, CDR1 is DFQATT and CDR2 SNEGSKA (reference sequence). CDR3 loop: CSASGSLGETQYF. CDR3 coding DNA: TGCAGTGCTAGTGGGTCCCTAGGGGAGACCCAGTACTTC.